The clone carrying this T cell receptor beta chain occurred once. The data were taken from a study of T cells after posttransplantation cyclophosphamide. Data came from immunoSEQ multiplex PCR; TCRdb stores just in-frame clones and leaves some out. The table includes several thousand clones, around 90% detected once. The CDR3 is 15 amino acids. Germline V CDR1 and CDR2: MNHNY, SVGAGI (reference sequence). After removal of 6 bases from V and 0 bases from J, the junction contained 5 bases not matched to a gene. This chain links TRBV6-6 with TRBJ1-2; TRBD1 matches 9 bases. Input material: CD4+ T cells sorted from blood. The origin of this receptor is a woman in her 50s in good health and a related stem cell transplant donor. The CDR3 nucleotides read TGTGCCAGCAGGGGGACAGGGAACGCTAACTATGGCTACACCTTC. It translates to CASRGTGNANYGYTF.